This T cell receptor (beta chain) appears in the sequencing data of a study of blood T cell repertoires in COVID-19. This CDR3 has 16 residues. Germline V CDR1 and CDR2: SGHAT, FQDESV (reference sequence). Trimming pared 1 base from V and 3 bases from J, leaving 13 bases between. TCRdb's copy holds only in-frame clones and misses some; the assay was immunoSEQ multiplex PCR. The sample lists 90,000 or so clones, 89% occurring once. The specimen was peripheral blood. The receptor comes from a woman of 80 years or more with active COVID-19. The chain joins TRBV11-1 to TRBJ2-1, with D maybe TRBD1 (5 bases). CDR3 loop: CASSLGMAGHYNEQFF. The CDR3 nucleotides are TGTGCCAGCAGCTTAGGAATGGCAGGACACTACAATGAGCAGTTCTTC. The variable domain in full, with the rest retrieved from reference TRBV11-1 and TRBJ2-1, is EAEVAQSPRYKITEKSQAVAFWCDPISGHATLYWYRQILGQGPELLVQFQDESVVDDSQLPKDRFSAERLKGVDSTLKIQPAELGDSAMYLCASSLGMAGHYNEQFFGPGTRLTVL.